Below, 18 T cell receptor beta chains from the same sample are listed, as sequenced in a study of blood T cells in healthy people across ages. PCR was performed a second time for about 6 to 12 cycles using a sample-barcoded 5' primer and a J-beta primer mix. MiXCR was run by TCRdb on the 5' RACE reads, yielding one entry per CDR3 protein. The data hold about 590,000 distinct CDR3 sequences, with roughly 30% observed a single time. Sequencing input: blood. The receptors come from a woman of 80 years or more in good health.

Worth noting for this clonotype: Mismatch with germline at one junction end may stem from a read error. The chain combines TRBV5-1 with TRBJ2-4, with D perhaps matching TRBD2 (5 bases). Germline V CDR1 and CDR2: SGHRS, YFSETQ. This CDR3 has 13 amino acids. The CDR3 bases are TGTGTCAGCAGTTTGGACTTGACCAGGCAGCAGTACTTC. Residues: CVSSLDLTRQQYF.

The chain joins TRBV2 to TRBJ1-2; D remains unclear. This CDR3 spans 11 amino acids. Germline CDR1 and CDR2: SNHLY and FYNNEI. V dropped 9 bases and J dropped 4 bases, with 9 bases sitting between them. CDR3 coding DNA: TGTGCCAGACAATACAGCTATGGCTACACCTTC. Its protein is CARQYSYGYTF.

As for this clonotype: A much larger clone differs by one base, so this may be a read error. Lacking the conserved final phenylalanine or tryptophan, this CDR3 likely reflects a read error. This chain joins TRBV12-3 or TRBV12-4 and TRBJ1-6; D not certain. Trimming cost V 2 bases and J 7 bases, with 9 bases left between them. This CDR3 spans 14 amino acids. CDR3 region: CASSLLGGNSPLHC. In DNA, the CDR3 is TGTGCCAGCAGTTTATTAGGCGGCAATTCACCCCTCCACTGT.

The chain carries TRBV3-1 and TRBJ1-5; 8 nucleotides line up with TRBD1. In germline, CDR1 is LGHDT, CDR2 YNNKEL (reference sequence). The junction had 4 bases not matched to a gene; V was cut back by 3 bases and J by 3 bases. This CDR3 spans 15 amino acids. The chain's CDR3 is CASSQGTGLNQPQHF. In DNA, the CDR3 is TGTGCCAGCAGCCAGGGGACAGGCCTCAATCAGCCCCAGCATTTT.

Notes on this clonotype: Here the CDR3 omits its conserved ending phenylalanine or tryptophan, so a read error is the likely source. Because the CDR3's place on the DNA is in doubt, the DNA is left out and the CDR3 is given as listed by TCRdb. This rearrangement joins TRBV12-3 or TRBV12-4 to TRBJ2-3; the listed D gene, TRBD1, was not tested against the DNA. The CDR3 numbers 17 amino acids, ends counted. CDR3 sequence reads: CASSLGVRGASADTQYS.

The V gene is TRBV30, the J gene TRBJ1-2, with a possible D match to TRBD1 (5 bases). CDR1 and CDR2 from the germline V gene are GTSNPN and SVGIG (reference sequence). V lost 4 bases and J lost 5, with 14 bases in between. The CDR3 runs 13 residues. The CDR3 loop is CAWTAGTAYGYTF. CDR3 nucleotide sequence: TGTGCCTGGACTGCCGGGACCGCGTATGGCTACACCTTC.

Turning to this clonotype: A read error may explain this, as a much larger clone is one base away. The chain uses TRBV24-1 and TRBJ2-7; D ambiguous. The V end lost 3 bases, the J end lost 5 bases, and 4 bases lay between the germline ends. The CDR3 extends over 11 amino acids. The germline gives CDR1 KGHDR, CDR2 SFDVKD. The CDR3 spells CATSDIHEQYF. In DNA, the CDR3 is TGTGCCACCAGTGATATCCACGAGCAGTACTTC.

J is TRBJ1-5 and V is TRBV20-1, with 7 bases fitting TRBD1. The V and J ends lost 3 bases and 6 bases, in that order; junction bases with no gene match: 8. Germline V gene lookup returns CDR1 DFQATT and CDR2 SNEGSKA (reference sequence). This CDR3 has 14 amino acids. The CDR3 DNA reads TGCAGTGCTAGGGAAGGGGGCACGGCTCAGCCCCAGCATTTT. Translating gives CSAREGGTAQPQHF.

This clonotype was detected ten times or more. The chain employs TRBV2 and TRBJ1-1, with D tentatively TRBD1 (5 bases). The germline V gene has CDR1 SNHLY and CDR2 FYNNEI. The CDR3 is made up of 14 amino acids. V was shortened by 8 bases and J by 0 bases, with 13 bases between the two germline ends. The CDR3 loop reads CASDRAGLNTEAFF. CDR3 in DNA: TGTGCCAGCGACCGGGCGGGGCTGAACACTGAAGCTTTCTTT.

There are a few counts of this clonotype. Given a much more abundant clone one base away, this may be a read error. This chain links TRBV20-1 with TRBJ2-7, with TRBD2 as a possible D gene (5 bases). CDR3 length: 14 residues. Germline V gene data show CDR1 as DFQATT and CDR2 as SNEGSKA (reference sequence). CDR3 loop: CSTREGLILGEQYF. CDR3 bases: TGCAGTACTAGAGAGGGCCTAATCCTTGGTGAGCAGTACTTC.

As regards this clonotype: This may come from a read error, since a much larger clone is one base off. The genes are TRBV20-1 and TRBJ2-4; the D gene is possibly TRBD2 (5 bases). The J call may not be correct, given that the DNA end is closer to TRBJ2-7. The CDR3 sequence is 14 residues long. Germline CDR1 reads DFQATT; CDR2 reads SNEGSKA (reference sequence). CDR3 nucleotide sequence: TGCAGTGCTGGAGACCCGGGAAGGGTTTACGAGCAGTACTTC. Translating it yields CSAGDPGRVYEQYF.

The CDR3 DNA sequence: TGTGCCAGCAGCCTGACCAGGGGGGAGGCTGGGACCCAGTACTTC. Translating it yields CASSLTRGEAGTQYF. The chain has TRBV5-5 and TRBJ2-5; a possible D gene is TRBD1 (7 bases). Looked up from germline, CDR1 is SGHKS and CDR2 is YYEKEE (reference sequence). This CDR3 comprises 15 residues. Deletions cut 4 bases from V and 7 bases from J, with 20 bases between.

This clonotype was recorded many times. The V call is TRBV7-2, the J call TRBJ2-3; 10 nucleotides agree with TRBD2. Germline trimming cut 0 bases from V and 4 bases from J; bases unmatched to any gene: 4. This CDR3 is 16 amino acids long. CDR1 is SGHTA, CDR2 FQGNSA, per germline. The CDR3 spells CASSLAGTSEADTQYF. The CDR3 DNA sequence: TGTGCCAGCAGCTTAGCGGGGACTAGCGAAGCAGATACGCAGTATTTT.

The sample holds many counts of this clonotype. The genes are TRBV6-6 and TRBJ2-1, with D perhaps given as TRBD1 or TRBD2 (5 bases each). Trimming left V 7 bases short and J 6 bases short, with 13 bases between. Germline-derived CDR1 and CDR2 are MNHNY and SVGAGI (reference sequence). The CDR3 totals 13 residues. The CDR3 coding sequence is TGTGCCAGCAAGTGGGACCCCTCCAATGAGCAGTTCTTC. Protein sequence: CASKWDPSNEQFF.

This clonotype was observed a few times. This clone may be a read error of a much larger clone one base away. The rearrangement links TRBV7-2 to TRBJ2-1; 12 bases are shared with TRBD2. The closer fit of TRBJ2-7 to the DNA end suggests the J call may be wrong. CDR3 length equals 19 residues. The germline gives CDR1 SGHTA, CDR2 FQGNSA. In nucleotides, the CDR3 is TGTGCCAGCAGCTTAGAGCTAGCGGGGGGGGCAAGCTCCTACAATGAGCAGTACTTC. It codes for CASSLELAGGASSYNEQYF.

This clonotype occurred many times. The CDR3 spells CASSLRGRDGYTF. The CDR3 DNA is TGTGCCAGCAGCCTCAGGGGGCGGGATGGCTACACCTTC. The chain joins TRBV11-2 to TRBJ1-2, with 8 bases identical to TRBD1. V gave up 5 bases and J gave up 6 bases; unmatched junction bases: 5. Looked up from germline, CDR1 is SGHAT and CDR2 is FQNNGV. CDR3 length equals 13 residues.

The chain employs TRBV12-3 or TRBV12-4 and TRBJ2-7; 7 positions match TRBD2. The DNA matches TRBJ2-4 better at its end, which makes the J call doubtful. This CDR3 spans 11 amino acids. The CDR3 DNA reads TGTGCCATCACGGCGGGGGACATTCAGTACTTC. It codes for CAITAGDIQYF.

The chain couples TRBV27 to TRBJ1-4; a possible D gene is TRBD1 (6 bases). From germline, CDR1 is MNHEY and CDR2 SMNVEV (reference sequence). With 2 bases removed from V and 3 bases from J, the gap between germline ends came to 10 bases. The CDR3 length is 15 residues. CDR3 sequence reads: CASSLRGLANEKLFF. The CDR3 nucleotides read TGTGCCAGCAGTTTAAGGGGGTTAGCTAATGAAAAACTGTTTTTT.